Below are 32 T cell receptor beta chains sequenced from a single sample in a study of T cell responses to AZD1222 COVID-19 vaccine. The method was immunoSEQ multiplex PCR; TCRdb's version includes in-frame clones alone and lacks a portion of them. The sample holds about 100,000 clones, about nine tenths seen once. The sample in question was peripheral blood, obtained on day 0 of AZD1222 vaccination. These TCRs come from an adult in good health.

Only one count was recorded for this clone. The chain uses TRBV6-5 and TRBJ2-2; TRBD2 aligns across 7 bases. The germline CDR1 and CDR2 sequences are MNHEY and SVGAGI. The CDR3 consists of 14 residues. The V gene end was trimmed by 2 bases and the J gene end by 6 bases; junction bases not matched to a gene: 3. The chain's CDR3 is CASSYPGLAGELFF. CDR3 DNA: TGTGCCAGCAGTTACCCCGGACTAGCCGGGGAGCTGTTTTTT.

The chain recombines TRBV27 with TRBJ1-2; D unclear. V was trimmed by 3 bases and J by 4 bases, leaving 12 bases between them. The CDR3 extends over 14 amino acids. The germline gives CDR1 MNHEY, CDR2 SMNVEV (reference sequence). The CDR3: CASSLASKGYGYTF. The CDR3 DNA reads as TGTGCCAGCAGTTTGGCCTCGAAGGGCTATGGCTACACCTTC.

V usage is TRBV5-6 and J usage is TRBJ1-1; D might be TRBD1 (6 bases). Germline CDR1 SGHDT, CDR2 YYEEEE. V lost 5 bases and J lost 4, with 21 bases in between. This CDR3 comprises 16 residues. The CDR3 DNA is TGTGCCAGCAGTAGGGCGGTAGGGGGATGGTTCACTGAAGCTTTCTTT. It codes for CASSRAVGGWFTEAFF.

This chain links TRBV7-9 with TRBJ1-2; a possible D gene is TRBD1 (6 bases). This CDR3 is 13 amino acids long. Germline V gene lookup returns CDR1 SEHNR and CDR2 FQNEAQ (reference sequence). Deletions cut 5 bases from V and 4 bases from J, with 11 bases between. CDR3 sequence reads: CASSLDRFYGYTF. Here the CDR3 DNA reads TGTGCCAGCAGCCTGGACAGATTCTATGGCTACACCTTC.

This sequence joins TRBV25-1 and TRBJ2-7, with D possibly matching TRBD2 (7 bases). V was trimmed by 3 bases and J by 3 bases, leaving 12 bases between them. This CDR3 contains 14 residues. The germline gives CDR1 MGHDK, CDR2 SYGVNS. The CDR3 region is CASSEGGGDYEQYF. The CDR3 bases are TGTGCCAGCAGTGAGGGGGGGGGCGACTACGAGCAGTACTTC.

The V and J genes are TRBV19 and TRBJ2-7; 12 bases match TRBD1. This CDR3 contains 16 residues. CDR1 is LNHDA and CDR2 is SQIVND in the germline V gene (reference sequence). After removal of 6 bases from V and 3 bases from J, the junction contained 9 bases not matched to a gene. CDR3 DNA: TGTGCCAGTAGCAAAGGGGGGACAGGGGGCTTCTACGAGCAGTACTTC. It translates to CASSKGGTGGFYEQYF.

The chain has TRBV27 and TRBJ1-6; no clear D. Germline CDR1 MNHEY, CDR2 SMNVEV (reference sequence). The CDR3 is 16 residues long. Trimming cost V 4 bases and J 5 bases, with 15 bases left between them. In DNA form, the CDR3 reads TGTGCCAGCAGTTCCTGGGGAAGTGGCGATAATTCACCCCTCCACTTT. Its protein product is CASSSWGSGDNSPLHF.

The chain uses TRBV19 and TRBJ2-6; D unclear. CDR3 length equals 13 residues. In germline, CDR1 is LNHDA, CDR2 SQIVND (reference sequence). Trimming removed 5 bases from V and 3 bases from J, with 5 bases in between. The CDR3 loop is CASSRDGANVLTF. DNA of the CDR3: TGTGCCAGTAGTCGTGATGGGGCCAACGTCCTGACTTTC.

The chain carries TRBV5-6 and TRBJ1-2; possibly TRBD1 for D (6 bases). Per germline, CDR1 SGHDT and CDR2 YYEEEE. Trimming cost V 1 base and J 5 bases, with 12 bases left between them. CDR3 length: 14 residues. CDR3 nucleotide sequence: TGTGCCAGCAGCTTGCCAGGGGTTAGGTATGGCTACACCTTC. Translated, it gives CASSLPGVRYGYTF.

The gene calls are TRBV6-5 and TRBJ2-7; D is tentatively TRBD1 or TRBD2 (5 bases each). Germline CDR1 and CDR2: MNHEY and SVGAGI. The germline V and J ends were trimmed by 5 bases and 6 bases, with 17 bases remaining between them. The CDR3 has 14 residues. CDR3 sequence: CASSRDPQRVEQYF. As DNA, the CDR3 is TGTGCCAGCAGTCGGGACCCGCAGCGTGTCGAGCAGTACTTC.

This clone has only a few counts. The V and J genes are TRBV4-1 and TRBJ2-1; 15 nucleotides line up with TRBD2. The CDR3 has 19 residues. With 3 bases clipped from V and 5 bases from J, the junction kept 11 bases outside the gene matches. Germline CDR1 is MGHRA and CDR2 is YSYEKL. The CDR3: CASSHPGLAGGPGNNEQFF. CDR3 sequence (DNA): TGCGCCAGCAGCCACCCCGGACTAGCGGGAGGGCCGGGGAACAATGAGCAGTTCTTC.

The V gene is TRBV19, the J gene TRBJ2-2, with 13 bases aligning to TRBD2. The CDR3 loop spans 17 amino acids. The junction had 12 bases not matched to a gene; V was cut back by 11 bases and J by 3 bases. The germline gives CDR1 LNHDA, CDR2 SQIVND (reference sequence). This CDR3 is CASNGLAGAYDTGELFF. CDR3 bases: TGTGCCTCCAACGGACTAGCGGGAGCGTACGACACCGGGGAGCTGTTTTTT.

This chain connects TRBV11-1 to TRBJ2-4; D uncertain. This CDR3 has 16 residues. CDR1 and CDR2 from the germline V gene are SGHAT and FQDESV (reference sequence). V dropped 1 base and J dropped 0 bases, with 10 bases sitting between them. The CDR3 nucleotides read TGTGCCAGCAGCTTAGATCTGTCACTAGCCAAAAACATTCAGTACTTC. It codes for CASSLDLSLAKNIQYF. Together with reference TRBV11-1 and TRBJ2-4, the CDR3 gives the full variable domain: EAEVAQSPRYKITEKSQAVAFWCDPISGHATLYWYRQILGQGPELLVQFQDESVVDDSQLPKDRFSAERLKGVDSTLKIQPAELGDSAMYLCASSLDLSLAKNIQYFGAGTRLSVL.

This sequence joins TRBV7-3 and TRBJ1-3, with D tentatively TRBD1 (5 bases). The CDR3 totals 15 residues. CDR1 is SGHTA, CDR2 FQGTGA, per germline. Trimming pared 5 bases from V and 1 base from J, leaving 12 bases between. DNA for the CDR3: TGTGCCAGCAGCCAACGTGGGGGATCTGGAAACACCATATATTTT. It specifies CASSQRGGSGNTIYF.

V gene TRBV18 combines with J gene TRBJ1-3, with D possibly matching TRBD1 (6 bases). The germline CDR1 and CDR2 sequences are KGHSH and LQKENI. This CDR3 contains 17 residues. Trimming took off 3 bases at V and 0 bases at J, with 15 bases between the two ends. This chain's CDR3 is CASSPFSRGDSGNTIYF. The CDR3 DNA reads as TGTGCCAGCTCACCTTTCTCCAGGGGCGACTCTGGAAACACCATATATTTT.

V is TRBV27 and J is TRBJ2-1; the D gene is possibly TRBD1 (5 bases). CDR1 is MNHEY and CDR2 is SMNVEV in the germline V gene (reference sequence). With 10 bases removed from V and 1 base from J, the gap between germline ends came to 17 bases. This CDR3 comprises 15 residues. The CDR3: CATSLGLGSYNEQFF. CDR3 DNA: TGTGCCACCTCTTTGGGGCTGGGATCCTACAATGAGCAGTTCTTC.

The chain combines TRBV7-9 with TRBJ2-1; the D is unclear. There are 12 residues in the CDR3. CDR1 is SEHNR and CDR2 is FQNEAQ in the germline V gene (reference sequence). V was clipped by 1 base and J by 5 bases, with 3 bases between them. CDR3 in DNA: TGTGCCAGCAGCTTAGTCAACAATGAGCAGTTCTTC. Translation: CASSLVNNEQFF.

The V call is TRBV5-1, the J call TRBJ2-1, with 7 bases that match TRBD2. Germline V gene sequence: CDR1 SGHRS, CDR2 YFSETQ. Losses at the gene ends were 3 bases for V and 0 bases for J; bases not matched to a gene: 9. The CDR3 length is 17 residues. This CDR3 reads CASSWGGRDRSYNEQFF. As DNA, the CDR3 is TGCGCCAGCAGCTGGGGGGGTCGCGACCGCTCCTACAATGAGCAGTTCTTC.

This chain joins TRBV10-3 and TRBJ2-1; TRBD2 matches at 8 bases. Germline V lookup: CDR1 ENHRY, CDR2 SYGVKD. The length of the CDR3 is 14 residues. J gave up 4 bases and V 4 bases, and 3 bases lay outside the gene matches. The CDR3 region is CAISASGPYNEQFF. CDR3 nucleotides: TGTGCCATCAGTGCTAGCGGGCCTTACAATGAGCAGTTCTTC.

This chain joins TRBV19 and TRBJ2-7; TRBD2 aligns across 7 bases. There are 13 residues in the CDR3. Germline lookup yields CDR1 LNHDA and CDR2 SQIVND (reference sequence). J was trimmed by 3 bases and V by 5 bases; bases with no gene match: 4. CDR3 in DNA: TGTGCCAGTAGTCTGGGGACTATCTACGAGCAGTACTTC. Translation: CASSLGTIYEQYF. Variable domain in full (rest from reference TRBV19 and TRBJ2-7): DGGITQSPKYLFRKEGQNVTLSCEQNLNHDAMYWYRQDPGQGLRLIYYSQIVNDFQKGDIAEGYSVSREKKESFPLTVTSAQKNPTAFYLCASSLGTIYEQYFGPGTRLTVT.

This clone has more than one count but fewer than ten. The chain joins TRBV28 to TRBJ2-7, with D unclear. CDR1 is MDHEN and CDR2 is SYDVKM in the germline V gene. The CDR3 runs 11 residues. The V end was cut by 3 bases, the J end by 12 bases, with 12 bases between. CDR3 region: CASSFRDFPYF. The CDR3 coding sequence is TGTGCCAGCAGTTTTCGAGATTTCCCGTACTTC.

V gene TRBV18 combines with J gene TRBJ2-7; D unresolved. Deletions cut 4 bases from V and 4 bases from J, with 11 bases between. Per the germline V gene, CDR1 is KGHSH and CDR2 is LQKENI. This CDR3 has 13 amino acids. Here the CDR3 DNA reads TGTGCCAGCTCACTGCTAGATCAGTACGAGCAGTACTTC. Residues: CASSLLDQYEQYF.

The CDR3 sequence is CASSPTEGDTQYF. The CDR3 DNA follows: TGTGCCAGCAGTCCCACCGAGGGAGATACGCAGTATTTT. This chain connects TRBV28 to TRBJ2-3, with D tentatively TRBD2 (5 bases). The CDR3 contains 13 residues. Germline V gene data show CDR1 as MDHEN and CDR2 as SYDVKM. The V end was cut by 5 bases, the J end by 5 bases, with 11 bases between.

The sample holds one count of this clone. This rearrangement joins TRBV5-1 to TRBJ1-5, with 7 positions matching TRBD1. Per germline, CDR1 SGHRS and CDR2 YFSETQ. CDR3 size: 15 residues. Trimming took 1 base from V and 0 from J; bases not matched to a gene: 1. The CDR3 sequence: CASSLTGDSNQPQHF. CDR3 nucleotide sequence: TGCGCCAGCAGCTTGACAGGGGATAGCAATCAGCCCCAGCATTTT.

This rearrangement joins TRBV28 to TRBJ1-3; possibly TRBD1 for D (6 bases). CDR1 is MDHEN and CDR2 is SYDVKM in the germline V gene. Trimming left V 6 bases short and J 4 bases short, with 19 bases between. The CDR3 is 16 residues long. The chain's CDR3 is CASRSPQGFAGNTIYF. CDR3 DNA: TGTGCCAGCAGATCTCCCCAGGGGTTTGCAGGAAACACCATATATTTT.

The chain combines TRBV7-9 with TRBJ1-1, with TRBD1 as a possible D gene (6 bases). CDR3 size: 17 residues. Per germline, CDR1 SEHNR and CDR2 FQNEAQ (reference sequence). V lost 4 bases and J 2 bases, leaving 20 bases between the germline ends. The CDR3 sequence is CASSSSVQQGLNTEAFF. The CDR3 coding sequence is TGTGCCAGCAGCTCGTCGGTTCAACAGGGATTAAACACTGAAGCTTTCTTT.

This clone came up once. J is TRBJ1-1 and V is TRBV28; 11 bases match TRBD1. This CDR3 has 14 amino acids. Looked up from germline, CDR1 is MDHEN and CDR2 is SYDVKM. J lost 3 bases, V lost 7 bases, and 4 bases had no gene match. CDR3 coding DNA: TGTGCCAGCACCCCGGGACAGGGGGACACTGAAGCTTTCTTT. Translation gives CASTPGQGDTEAFF.

This clone was detected only a few times. The V gene is TRBV19, the J gene TRBJ2-7; 11 bases fit TRBD2. V shed 8 bases, J shed 3 bases, and the junction held 9 bases outside the gene matches. CDR3 length equals 15 residues. Germline V lookup: CDR1 LNHDA, CDR2 SQIVND (reference sequence). The CDR3 is CASLGGTSGDYEQYF. The DNA of the CDR3 is TGTGCCAGTCTAGGCGGGACTAGCGGAGACTACGAGCAGTACTTC.

V usage is TRBV3-1 (or the pseudogene TRBV3-2) and J usage is TRBJ1-2; D is uncertain. CDR1 and CDR2 (germline): LGHDT, YNNKEL (reference sequence). The CDR3 contains 14 residues. Between the trimmed V and J ends, which lost 0 bases and 5 bases, there was a span of 10 bases. The CDR3 coding sequence is TGTGCCAGCAGCCAAGAGGGTATTAGTTATGGCTACACCTTC. Its protein is CASSQEGISYGYTF.

This clone was recorded only once. The V call is TRBV28, the J call TRBJ2-3; D ambiguous. The ends were cut back, 5 bases at V and 1 base at J, with 13 bases in the middle. Germline values: CDR1 MDHEN, CDR2 SYDVKM. The CDR3 is 15 amino acids. The CDR3 nucleotides are TGTGCCAGCAGTACGTACCCCCTCGGCACAGATACGCAGTATTTT. It translates to CASSTYPLGTDTQYF.

The rearrangement links TRBV6-5 to TRBJ2-7, with D unresolved. CDR3 length equals 12 residues. CDR1 and CDR2 from the germline V gene are MNHEY and SVGAGI. V shed 5 bases and J shed 7 bases, with 12 bases lying between them. Written as DNA, the CDR3 is TGTGCCAGCAGTAGGGCTTTTGGGGAGCAGTACTTC. Translation: CASSRAFGEQYF.

J is TRBJ2-1 and V is TRBV7-3, with 7 bases matching TRBD2. Per germline, CDR1 SGHTA and CDR2 FQGTGA. The CDR3 totals 15 residues. The ends lost 5 bases at V and 4 bases at J; junction bases unmatched: 8. The chain's CDR3 is CASSPGRAGYNEQFF. CDR3 nucleotides: TGTGCCAGCAGCCCAGGGAGGGCAGGGTACAATGAGCAGTTCTTC.